These T cell receptor beta chains were read from a single sample in a study of blood T cell repertoires in COVID-19. Clones were sequenced by immunoSEQ multiplex PCR, and TCRdb holds only the in-frame ones, with some missing. The sample lists a few hundred thousand clones, more than 80% seen once, with over 1% in the top ten. Source material: PBMCs or T cells enriched from blood (not recorded which). These receptors came from a man younger than 40 who had recovered from COVID-19. Both conserved end residues are part of each CDR3. The order of the fields is V gene, clone size, CDR3 protein. Not every row has a clone size; where given, it reads once, few, many or a size class.

TRBV4-1,-,CASSQTLQGQPQHF
TRBV5-1,-,CASSPGTGRNTGELFF
TRBV27,-,CASSLGTGYNEQFF
TRBV5-4,-,CASSLASDRGPSYEQYF
TRBV12-3/TRBV12-4,-,CASSSSSEQFF
TRBV6-5,-,CASRMTGGNEKLFF
TRBV7-9,-,CASSLGQGAWGYTF
TRBV7-8,-,CASSHGQSTDTQYF
TRBV2,once,CASSFSAGGPGAEQYF
TRBV7-9,-,CASSLRQGNTEAFF
TRBV30,few,CAWSAGGEKLFF
TRBV18,-,CASSLLTGGASGGSTEAFF
TRBV18,-,CASSPSDKNTEAFF
TRBV9,-,CASRTGESTITDTQYF
TRBV5-1,few,CASSLTGDAYNEQFF
TRBV5-5,-,CASSYSGAADEKLFF
TRBV13,-,CASSLWQGGYEQYF
TRBV19,-,CASSTGTGIDEKLFF
TRBV11-3,few,CASSLQTNEQFF
TRBV5-1,-,CASSPLAGSSYEQYF
TRBV11-2,-,CASSQGQGYNEQFF
TRBV7-9,-,CASSFSRELSTGELFF
TRBV29-1,-,CSVALQGRGTNEKLFF
TRBV4-3,-,CASSHYRGREETQYF
TRBV4-1,-,CASSQDNSRGAGELFF
TRBV11-2,-,CASSAPRGGEDEQYF
TRBV5-6,-,CASSIPRGGQETQYF
TRBV4-3,-,CASSQDNSGRAYNEQFF
TRBV9,once,CASSADRFAYEQYF
TRBV5-1,-,CASSLDTGNGYTF
TRBV6-2/TRBV6-3,-,CASSKRGQGINEQFF
TRBV30,once,CAWSSTGDGYTF
TRBV6-6,-,CASSSGLAGVYNEQFF
TRBV9,-,CASSVGFSDRGPNQPQHF
TRBV9,-,CASSVGGAETQYF
TRBV19,-,CASSISAGAHGYTF
TRBV29-1,-,CSARAGANSEQFF
TRBV13,-,CASDTRLSYGYTF
TRBV27,-,CASSLEPGSVYEQYF
TRBV4-3,few,CASSQGLAGVGGETQYF
TRBV19,-,CASSPGGPHEQYF
TRBV4-1,-,CASSLGDRAYEQYF
TRBV10-3,-,CAIRQGFTDTEAFF
TRBV25-1,-,CASSEWAGGEQYF
TRBV10-3,-,CAISESGTGSGYTF
TRBV27,-,CASSLVGGETQYF
TRBV19,once,CASSIDNRVQQFF
TRBV27,-,CASKGYDRGDYGYTF
TRBV10-3,-,CAIKNQGAGNGEQFF
TRBV3-1/TRBV3-2,once,CASSQFSSGSTGELFF
TRBV13,-,CASAQGNSPLHF
TRBV28,-,CASSLGPDRLLYYNSPLHF
TRBV4-1,-,CASSQDLAGSEQFF
TRBV9,-,CASSAGTGGEQYF
TRBV25-1,-,CASSDLRDIKETQYF